This T cell receptor beta chain was sequenced in a study of beta chain features in type 1 diabetes. V was cut by 1 base and J by 8 bases, with 12 bases left in between. Germline V gene data show CDR1 as LNHNV and CDR2 as YYDKDF (reference sequence). This CDR3 contains 14 residues. This clone was seen only a few times. Every bit of the isolated RNA underwent reverse transcription, so sequencing read expressed TCRB transcripts. Measured with immunoSEQ multiplex PCR; TCRdb has only the in-frame clones, and not every one. The sample contains 130,000 to 150,000 clones, just over 9% of which appear only once.

The sequence was obtained from a man aged 18 to 29 in good health. The chain has TRBV15 and TRBJ2-1; the D gene is possibly TRBD2 (6 bases). Sequencing was done on a sample of central memory CD4+ T cells from blood. CDR3 in DNA: TGTGCCACCAGCAGAGCGGGACTGGGGGATGAGCAGTTCTTC. Translating gives CATSRAGLGDEQFF.